This TCR beta chain was sequenced in a study of T cell responses to AZD1222 COVID-19 vaccine. Notes on the study in general: At 160-218 and 743-854, vaccine-associated CD4 TCRs were dominant, and they spanned spike.

Comment on this clone: What it binds is unknown.

Germline V gene sequence: CDR1 MNHNY, CDR2 SVGAGI (reference sequence). J lost 6 bases, V lost 6 bases, and 8 bases had no gene match. The CDR3 sequence is 14 residues long. Measured with immunoSEQ multiplex PCR; TCRdb has only the in-frame clones, and not every one. Of about 110,000 clones listed, 85% to 90% are singletons. The TCR sequence derives from an adult in good health. The sequencing used peripheral blood, collected on day 0 of AZD1222 vaccination. The chain couples TRBV6-6 to TRBJ2-3; 8 nucleotides match TRBD2. The CDR3 here is CASRGERELDTQYF. In DNA form, the CDR3 reads TGTGCCAGCAGGGGGGAGCGGGAGTTGGATACGCAGTATTTT.